These 17 T cell receptor beta chains share one sample of origin, sequenced in a study of breast tumors, draining lymph nodes, adjacent tissues. Breast cancer patients provided tissue from their axillary draining lymph nodes. TCRdb re-called the multiplex PCR reads with MiXCR, one entry per CDR3 protein. The table has 200,000 to 300,000 distinct CDR3 sequences, around 30% seen once; the top ten hold roughly 1.2%. The specimen sequenced was axillary lymph node tissue. Receptor source: a female donor with breast cancer. Some clones in this sample may be carry-over from other donors' samples.

As concerns this clonotype: A much bigger clone sits one base away, suggesting this may be a read error. The chain recombines TRBV13 with TRBJ2-3; possibly TRBD1 for D (7 bases). Germline lookup yields CDR1 PRHDT and CDR2 FYEKMQ (reference sequence). The CDR3 has 16 residues. CDR3 sequence (DNA): TGTGCCAGCAGTTTTTCGACAGGGACTTCGACAGATACGCGGTATTTT. It translates to CASSFSTGTSTDTRYF.

This clonotype was counted at least ten times. One end of the junction varies from germline; a read error may be responsible. The J gene is TRBJ1-2, the V gene TRBV9; no firm D call. CDR3 length equals 12 residues. The germline CDR1 and CDR2 sequences are SGDLS and YYNGEE. CDR3 sequence reads: CASSVDSRKRFF. The CDR3 DNA follows: TGTGCCAGCAGCGTAGATTCCAGGAAAAGATTCTTC.

This rearrangement joins TRBV2 to TRBJ1-6; 7 nucleotides align to TRBD1. The CDR3 runs 16 residues. Germline V gene data show CDR1 as SNHLY and CDR2 as FYNNEI. V shed 6 bases, J shed 4 bases, and the junction held 9 bases outside the gene matches. CDR3 in DNA: TGTGCCAGCAGCCTTTACAGGGGCCGTTATAATTCACCCCTCCACTTT. Amino acid sequence: CASSLYRGRYNSPLHF.

Worth noting for this clonotype: This clone may be a read error of a much larger clone one base away. This is likely a read error, given that the CDR3 carries no conserved phenylalanine or tryptophan at its end. V usage is TRBV30 and J usage is TRBJ1-6; D unclear. This CDR3 is built from 14 residues. Germline CDR1 reads GTSNPN; CDR2 reads SVGIG (reference sequence). V was shortened by 7 bases and J by 0 bases, with 10 bases between the two germline ends. CDR3 sequence (DNA): TGTGCCTCCGCGGGGAGCTCCTATAATTCACCCCTCCACCTT. Its translation is CASAGSSYNSPLHL.

Points on this clonotype: It may be a read error: a sequence one base away is much more abundant. This chain connects TRBV19 to TRBJ1-5; D is ambiguous. The V gene's germline CDR1 is LNHDA and CDR2 SQIVND (reference sequence). This CDR3 has 14 amino acids. This CDR3 reads CASGITGGNQPQHF. In DNA, the CDR3 is TGTGCCAGTGGTATTACCGGGGGCAATCAGCCCCAGCATTTT.

This clonotype appeared many times. The CDR3 coding sequence is TGTGCCAGTAGTATCGGAGGGACGCATCGGTCACCCCTCCACTTT. It codes for CASSIGGTHRSPLHF. This chain links TRBV19 with TRBJ1-6, with D maybe TRBD1 (5 bases). This CDR3 region has 15 residues. V lost 3 bases, J lost 10 bases, and 16 bases lay in between. Germline CDR1 reads LNHDA; CDR2 reads SQIVND (reference sequence).

This clonotype was seen a handful of times. V usage is TRBV4-1 and J usage is TRBJ2-1, with 10 bases matching TRBD2. Germline values: CDR1 MGHRA, CDR2 YSYEKL. Unmatched junction bases numbered 2, after V lost 4 bases and J lost 2 bases. The CDR3 runs to 15 residues. CDR3: CASSRTSGTYNEQFF. DNA of the CDR3: TGCGCCAGCAGCCGGACTAGCGGAACCTACAATGAGCAGTTCTTC.

There are many counts of this clonotype. This chain uses TRBV29-1 with TRBJ2-3; 8 nucleotides align to TRBD1. V lost 2 bases and J lost 5; bases outside the gene matches: 6. Germline values: CDR1 SQVTM, CDR2 ANQGSEA. CDR3 length: 14 residues. CDR3 amino acids: CSVEWTGIEDTQYF. The CDR3 DNA reads as TGCAGCGTTGAATGGACAGGGATTGAAGATACGCAGTATTTT.

Concerning this clonotype itself: A much larger clone differs from this one at a single base, so this may be a read error. V gene TRBV19 combines with J gene TRBJ2-7; TRBD2 agrees at 7 bases. CDR3 length: 16 amino acids. Germline CDR1 reads LNHDA; CDR2 reads SQIVND (reference sequence). Trimming removed 3 bases from V and 2 bases from J; junction bases left unmatched: 10. CDR3 residues: CASSIPGGLGTYEQYF. The CDR3 DNA sequence: TGTGCCAGTAGTATTCCGGGCGGACTAGGTACCTACGAGCAGTACTTC.

Many counts were recorded for this clonotype. The chain joins TRBV3-1 to TRBJ1-2; 7 nucleotides align to TRBD1. CDR1 and CDR2 from the germline V gene are LGHDT and YNNKEL (reference sequence). This CDR3 is built from 13 residues. The junction had 3 bases not matched to a gene; V was cut back by 0 bases and J by 8 bases. CDR3 residues: CASSQDEGGGYTF. CDR3 DNA sequence: TGTGCCAGCAGCCAAGATGAAGGGGGCGGCTACACCTTC. Variable domain in full (rest from reference TRBV3-1 and TRBJ1-2): DTAVSQTPKYLVTQMGNDKSIKCEQNLGHDTMYWYKQDSKKFLKIMFSYNNKELIINETVPNRFSPKSPDKAHLNLHINSLELGDSAVYFCASSQDEGGGYTFGSGTRLTVV.

This chain connects TRBV5-4 to TRBJ2-1, with D perhaps assigned TRBD1 or TRBD2 (7 bases each). CDR1 and CDR2 (germline): SGHNT, YYREEE (reference sequence). The CDR3 loop spans 16 amino acids. The CDR3: CVRSRGASGTVNEQFF. In nucleotides, the CDR3 is TGTGTCCGCAGCCGGGGGGCGAGCGGGACAGTTAATGAGCAGTTCTTC.

Many counts were recorded for this clonotype. The chain uses TRBV20-1 and TRBJ2-5; D is perhaps TRBD2 (6 bases). Germline V CDR1 and CDR2: DFQATT, SNEGSKA (reference sequence). V lost 5 bases and J 1 base, leaving 14 bases between the germline ends. The CDR3 length is 14 residues. CDR3 DNA: TGCAGTGCTGCCCAGACTAGTGGCCAAGAGACCCAGTACTTC. Protein product: CSAAQTSGQETQYF.

Ten or more counts support this clonotype. The chain recombines TRBV29-1 with TRBJ1-4; perhaps TRBD1 as D (5 bases). The CDR3 is made up of 18 amino acids. CDR1 is SQVTM and CDR2 is ANQGSEA in the germline V gene. The V end lost 0 bases, the J end lost 4 bases, and 21 bases lay between the germline ends. The CDR3 sequence: CSVEDEAVGGGYNEKLFF. CDR3 DNA: TGCAGCGTTGAAGATGAGGCCGTGGGGGGGGGATATAATGAAAAACTGTTTTTT.

This clonotype has a count of ten or more. This sequence joins TRBV6-5 and TRBJ1-2; no reliable D call. The germline CDR1 and CDR2 sequences are MNHEY and SVGAGI. This CDR3 is 15 amino acids long. The germline V and J ends were trimmed by 6 bases and 4 bases, with 18 bases remaining between them. The CDR3 DNA follows: TGTGCCAGCAGCCGCGGAGGGTCGACCTCCTATGGCTACACCTTC. Amino acid sequence: CASSRGGSTSYGYTF.

In this sample, this clonotype turned up a few times. A much larger clone lies a single base off, so this may be a read error. The chain has TRBV9 and TRBJ1-2; 8 bases fit TRBD1. Germline V gene sequence: CDR1 SGDLS, CDR2 YYNGEE. The CDR3 consists of 15 residues. Here the CDR3 reads CASSVAGQEGYGSTF. The CDR3 DNA is TGTGCCAGCAGCGTAGCGGGACAGGAGGGATATGGCTCCACCTTC.

In this sample, this clonotype turned up once. Mismatch with germline at one junction end may stem from a read error. This rearrangement joins TRBV20-1 to TRBJ1-1; D is uncertain. Germline values: CDR1 DFQATT, CDR2 SNEGSKA (reference sequence). There are 13 residues in the CDR3. CDR3 loop: CSAREQHNTAAFF. The DNA of the CDR3 is TGCAGTGCTAGGGAACAACATAACACTGCAGCTTTCTTT.

This clonotype came up many times. The rearrangement uses TRBV24-1 and TRBJ2-5; 9 nucleotides line up with TRBD1. The CDR3 is made up of 18 amino acids. V lost 4 bases, J lost 4 bases, and 15 bases stayed unmatched. Germline CDR1 and CDR2: KGHDR and SFDVKD. The CDR3 reads CATSDETGGAGLSETQYF. The CDR3 DNA follows: TGTGCCACCAGTGACGAAACAGGGGGCGCGGGATTATCAGAGACCCAGTACTTC.